The 15 T cell receptor beta chains below all came from one sample that was sequenced in a study of response to subunit inactivated influenza vaccine. TCRdb itself ran the RT-PCR reads through MiXCR, one entry per CDR3 protein. The sample consists of about 520,000 distinct CDR3 sequences, more than 7% of them appearing once. The starting material was PBMCs from blood, obtained around 25 months after vaccination. These receptors all come from a man aged 50 to 75 who received an inactivated influenza vaccine.

The sample holds a few counts of this clonotype. The CDR3 DNA reads as TGTGCCAGCAGCTTAGTGGCGCCCGGGGCCAACGTCCTGACTTTC. It codes for CASSLVAPGANVLTF. The chain links TRBV5-6 to TRBJ2-6; D call uncertain. The CDR3 is 15 residues long. Trimming shortened V by 2 bases and J by 4 bases, and 10 bases separated the two germline ends. The germline gives CDR1 SGHDT, CDR2 YYEEEE.

This clonotype was counted at least ten times. The gene calls are TRBV7-8 and TRBJ2-1; D perhaps matches TRBD2 (6 bases). The CDR3 length is 14 residues. V shed 2 bases and J shed 4 bases, with 9 bases lying between them. Germline values: CDR1 SGHVS, CDR2 FQNEAQ. The CDR3 DNA reads TGTGCCAGCAGCTTACTCGCGGGGTACAATGAGCAGTTCTTC. Its translation: CASSLLAGYNEQFF.

The sample holds many counts of this clonotype. Here the CDR3 reads CASSPITDTQYF. The CDR3 DNA is TGTGCCAGCAGCCCGATTACAGATACGCAGTATTTT. The chain recombines TRBV7-9 with TRBJ2-3; D call uncertain. Germline V gene data show CDR1 as SEHNR and CDR2 as FQNEAQ (reference sequence). Between the trimmed V and J ends, which lost 5 bases and 3 bases, there was a span of 6 bases. The CDR3 is 12 amino acids.

V gene TRBV7-6 combines with J gene TRBJ2-2; 7 bases align to TRBD1. The germline CDR1 and CDR2 sequences are SGHVS and FNYEAQ. This CDR3 has 14 amino acids. After removal of 5 bases from V and 6 bases from J, the junction contained 6 bases not matched to a gene. CDR3 in DNA: TGTGCCAGCAGCACAACGACAGGGTCCGGGGAGCTGTTTTTT. It encodes CASSTTTGSGELFF.

The chain links TRBV6-2 or TRBV6-3 to TRBJ2-7, with 9 nucleotides matching TRBD1. The junction had 14 bases not matched to a gene; V was cut back by 4 bases and J by 13 bases. CDR1 and CDR2 (germline): MNHEY, SVGEGT. The CDR3 length is 14 residues. The CDR3 nucleotides read TGTGCCAGCAGTTTCTCGATTCTAGGACAGGGGAATTACTTC. It codes for CASSFSILGQGNYF.

In its sample, this clonotype was seen many times. V and J are TRBV2 and TRBJ2-3; D is possibly TRBD2 (6 bases). CDR3 size: 16 residues. The V gene lost 4 bases and the J gene lost 0 bases, with 14 bases spanning the gap. CDR1 and CDR2 from the germline V gene are SNHLY and FYNNEI. CDR3 DNA sequence: TGTGCCAGCAGTGGAGCACTAGCCTGGAGCACAGATACGCAGTATTTT. This codes for CASSGALAWSTDTQYF.

Many counts were recorded for this clonotype. The chain employs TRBV11-2 and TRBJ1-6; D may be TRBD1 (6 bases). Germline V CDR1 and CDR2: SGHAT, FQNNGV. CDR3 length equals 17 residues. V shed 1 base and J shed 4 bases, with 14 bases lying between them. The DNA for the CDR3 is TGTGCCAGCAGCTTAGTCGCGACAGGAGAATATAATTCACCCCTCCACTTT. It yields the protein CASSLVATGEYNSPLHF.

J is TRBJ2-3 and V is TRBV20-1; 11 nucleotides match TRBD2. This CDR3 is built from 20 residues. The germline gives CDR1 DFQATT, CDR2 SNEGSKA (reference sequence). J lost 1 base, V lost 0 bases, and 15 bases had no gene match. The CDR3 spells CSARDLGTISGRAGTDTQYF. The CDR3 DNA is TGCAGTGCTAGAGATCTGGGGACAATTAGCGGGAGGGCCGGCACAGATACGCAGTATTTT.

The chain links TRBV7-6 to TRBJ2-2, with D uncertain. The germline V gene has CDR1 SGHVS and CDR2 FNYEAQ. The CDR3 has 12 amino acids. V was cut by 5 bases and J by 9 bases, with 10 bases left in between. The CDR3 loop is CASSLGTWELFF. The CDR3 DNA reads TGTGCCAGCAGCCTGGGAACGTGGGAGCTGTTTTTT. Filled out from reference TRBV7-6 and TRBJ2-2, the complete variable domain reads GAGVSQSPRYKVTKRGQDVALRCDPISGHVSLYWYRQALGQGPEFLTYFNYEAQQDKSGLPNDRFSAERPEGSISTLTIQRTEQRDSAMYRCASSLGTWELFFGEGSRLTVL.

This clonotype was detected only a few times. V usage is TRBV10-3 and J usage is TRBJ2-3; D perhaps matches TRBD2 (6 bases). Trimming took off 4 bases at V and 2 bases at J, with 13 bases between the two ends. The CDR3 has 15 residues. CDR1 ENHRY and CDR2 SYGVKD come from the germline V gene. CDR3 coding DNA: TGTGCCATCAGTGGATTAGCGGTGGCCACAGATACGCAGTATTTT. Its translation is CAISGLAVATDTQYF.

A few counts support this clonotype. The chain recombines TRBV7-3 with TRBJ2-3; maybe TRBD1 (6 bases). V lost 3 bases and J lost 4, with 11 bases in between. The CDR3 extends over 14 amino acids. Germline loops: CDR1 SGHTA, CDR2 FQGTGA. CDR3: CASSFRGGADTQYF. The CDR3 DNA is TGTGCCAGCAGCTTCCGAGGGGGTGCAGATACGCAGTATTTT.

The J gene is TRBJ2-1, the V gene TRBV27, with 9 bases fitting TRBD1. The CDR3 spans 14 residues. Germline trimming cut 5 bases from V and 9 bases from J; bases unmatched to any gene: 8. CDR1 and CDR2 from the germline V gene are MNHEY and SMNVEV (reference sequence). CDR3 nucleotides: TGTGCCAGCAGTCCAACGACAGGGGGGGTTGAGCAGTTCTTC. The encoded protein is CASSPTTGGVEQFF.

This chain joins TRBV6-1 and TRBJ1-4; TRBD1 might be the D (5 bases). Germline assignment: CDR1 MNHNS and CDR2 SASEGT. V lost 2 bases and J 8 bases, leaving 15 bases between the germline ends. This CDR3 contains 15 residues. CDR3 coding DNA: TGTGCCAGCAGTGAATATGAGGGGAGTGGGGAAAAACTGTTTTTT. This gives the protein CASSEYEGSGEKLFF.

This clonotype was observed many times. The genes are TRBV20-1 and TRBJ1-5; D is undetermined. CDR1 DFQATT and CDR2 SNEGSKA come from the germline V gene (reference sequence). This CDR3 is 13 amino acids long. Trimming shortened V by 5 bases and J by 3 bases, and 11 bases separated the two germline ends. The CDR3 loop reads CSASGLTNQPQHF. The CDR3, as DNA: TGCAGTGCTTCAGGACTCACCAATCAGCCCCAGCATTTT.

This clonotype turned up a few times. The gene calls are TRBV5-1 and TRBJ1-4; TRBD1 might be the D (6 bases). The length of the CDR3 is 16 residues. Germline V CDR1 and CDR2: SGHRS, YFSETQ. V was cut by 2 bases and J by 3 bases, with 14 bases left in between. The CDR3 DNA is TGCGCCAGCAGCTTATCGGGGGGCAGGGCTAATGAAAAACTGTTTTTT. This codes for CASSLSGGRANEKLFF.